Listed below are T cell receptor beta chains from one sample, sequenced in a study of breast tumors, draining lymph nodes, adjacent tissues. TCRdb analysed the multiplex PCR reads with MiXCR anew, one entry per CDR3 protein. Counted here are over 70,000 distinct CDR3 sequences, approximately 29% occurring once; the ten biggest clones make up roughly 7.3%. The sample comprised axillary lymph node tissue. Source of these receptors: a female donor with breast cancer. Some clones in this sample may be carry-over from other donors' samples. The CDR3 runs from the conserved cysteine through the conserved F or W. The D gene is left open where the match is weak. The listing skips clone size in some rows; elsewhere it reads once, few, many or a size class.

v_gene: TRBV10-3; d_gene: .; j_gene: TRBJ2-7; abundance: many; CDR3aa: CAISPGGGAGGYEQYF; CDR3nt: TGTGCCATCAGCCCGGGTGGGGGGGCAGGGGGCTACGAGCAGTACTTC
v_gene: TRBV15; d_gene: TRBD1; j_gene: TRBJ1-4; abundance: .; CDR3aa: CATSGQTGGEKLFF; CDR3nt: TGTGCCACCAGCGGACAGACAGGGGGTGAAAAACTGTTTTTT
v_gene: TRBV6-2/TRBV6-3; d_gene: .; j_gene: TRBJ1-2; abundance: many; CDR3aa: CASSYGHSRDYGYTF; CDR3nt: TGTGCCAGCAGTTACGGACACTCCAGGGACTATGGCTACACCTTC
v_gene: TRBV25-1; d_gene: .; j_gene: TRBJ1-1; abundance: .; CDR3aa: CASSGGRADVNTEAFF; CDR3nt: TGTGCCAGCAGCGGGGGCAGGGCAGATGTGAACACTGAAGCTTTCTTT
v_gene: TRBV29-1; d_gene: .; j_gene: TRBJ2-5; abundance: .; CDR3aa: CSVEPGLGRSETQYF; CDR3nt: TGCAGCGTTGAGCCAGGGTTGGGGAGGTCGGAGACCCAGTACTTC
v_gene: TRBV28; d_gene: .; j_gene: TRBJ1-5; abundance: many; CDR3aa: CATKGGLGNQPQHF; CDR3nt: TGTGCCACCAAGGGAGGGCTGGGCAATCAGCCCCAGCATTTT
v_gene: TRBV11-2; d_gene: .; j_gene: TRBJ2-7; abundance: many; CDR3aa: CASSLDGASATYEQYF; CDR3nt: TGTGCCAGCAGCTTAGACGGGGCTAGCGCAACCTACGAGCAGTACTTC
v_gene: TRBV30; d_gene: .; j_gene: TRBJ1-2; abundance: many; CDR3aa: CAWRRQLVDYGYTF; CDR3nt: TGTGCCTGGAGAAGACAGTTGGTGGACTATGGCTACACCTTC
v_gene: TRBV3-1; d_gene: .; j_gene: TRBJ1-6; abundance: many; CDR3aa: CASRDSGYNSPLHF; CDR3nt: TGTGCCAGCAGGGATTCTGGATATAATTCACCCCTCCACTTT
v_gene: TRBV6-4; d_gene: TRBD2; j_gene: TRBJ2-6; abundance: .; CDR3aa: CASRPGTSGANVLTF; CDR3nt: TGTGCCAGCAGACCCGGGACTAGCGGGGCCAACGTCCTGACTTTC
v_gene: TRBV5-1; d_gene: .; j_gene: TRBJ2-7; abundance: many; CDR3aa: CASSARPGLELGEQYF; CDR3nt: TGCGCCAGCAGCGCCAGACCGGGACTCGAACTGGGGGAGCAGTACTTC
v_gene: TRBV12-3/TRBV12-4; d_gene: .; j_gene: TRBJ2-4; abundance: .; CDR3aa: CASSFAGSMKNIQYF; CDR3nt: TGTGCCAGCAGTTTCGCGGGCAGTATGAAAAACATTCAGTACTTC
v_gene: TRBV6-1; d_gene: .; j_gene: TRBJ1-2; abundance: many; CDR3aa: CASSEAGSANGYTF; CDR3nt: TGTGCCAGCAGTGAAGCGGGCTCAGCTAATGGCTACACCTTC
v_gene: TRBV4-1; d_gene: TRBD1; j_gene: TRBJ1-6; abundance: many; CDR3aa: CASSQGGQDNSPLHF; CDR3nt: TGCGCCAGCAGCCAAGGTGGACAGGATAATTCACCCCTCCACTTT
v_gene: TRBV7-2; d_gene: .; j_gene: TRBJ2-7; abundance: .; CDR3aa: CASSLGSGPYEQYF; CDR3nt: TGTGCCAGCAGCTTAGGTAGCGGTCCATACGAGCAGTACTTC
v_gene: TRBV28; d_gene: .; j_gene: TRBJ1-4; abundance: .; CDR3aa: CASSLGLRGEKLFF; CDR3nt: TGTGCCAGCAGTTTGGGTCTTAGAGGTGAAAAACTGTTTTTT
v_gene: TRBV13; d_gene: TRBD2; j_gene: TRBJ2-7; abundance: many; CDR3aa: CASCSGRRSNEQYF; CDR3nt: TGTGCCAGCTGTAGCGGGAGGAGGAGCAACGAGCAGTACTTC
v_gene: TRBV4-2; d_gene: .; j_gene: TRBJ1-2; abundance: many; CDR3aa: CASSQEGVEGNYGYTF; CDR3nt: TGTGCCAGCAGCCAAGAAGGGGTGGAGGGCAACTATGGCTACACCTTC
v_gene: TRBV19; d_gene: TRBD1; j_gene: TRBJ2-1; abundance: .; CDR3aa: CATSGTGGNEQFF; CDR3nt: TGTGCCACTTCGGGGACAGGGGGCAATGAGCAGTTCTTC
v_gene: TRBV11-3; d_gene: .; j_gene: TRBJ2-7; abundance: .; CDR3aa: CASSLGVHPHEQYF; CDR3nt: TGTGCCAGCAGCTTGGGAGTACATCCCCACGAGCAGTACTTC
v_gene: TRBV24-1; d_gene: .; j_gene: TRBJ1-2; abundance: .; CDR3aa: CATSDGNRRYGYTF; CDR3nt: TGTGCCACCAGTGATGGGAACAGAAGATATGGCTACACCTTC
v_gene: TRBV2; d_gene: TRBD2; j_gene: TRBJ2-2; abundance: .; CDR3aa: CASSGWWKPGGVFF; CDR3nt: TGTGCCAGCAGCGGGTGGTGGAAACCCGGGGGGGTGTTTTTT
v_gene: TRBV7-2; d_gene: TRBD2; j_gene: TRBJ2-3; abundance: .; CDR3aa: CASSVVSSGASTDPQYF; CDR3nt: TGTGCCAGCAGCGTGGTATCTAGCGGGGCCAGCACGGATCCGCAGTATTTT
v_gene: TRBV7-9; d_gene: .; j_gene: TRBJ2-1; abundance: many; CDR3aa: CASSSQALTNEQFF; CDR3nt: TGTGCCAGCAGCTCACAGGCGCTAACTAATGAGCAGTTCTTC
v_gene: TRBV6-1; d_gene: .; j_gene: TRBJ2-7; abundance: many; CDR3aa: CASSEPSYEQYF; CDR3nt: TGTGCCAGCAGTGAGCCCTCCTACGAGCAGTACTTC
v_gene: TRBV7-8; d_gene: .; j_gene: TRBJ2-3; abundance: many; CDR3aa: CASSPRGTDTQYF; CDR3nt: TGTGCCAGCAGCCCCCGGGGCACAGATACGCAGTATTTT
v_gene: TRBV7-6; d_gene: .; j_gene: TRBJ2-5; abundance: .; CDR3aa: CASKAMSRGVVETQYF; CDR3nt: TGCGCCAGCAAAGCAATGAGCAGGGGAGTGGTGGAGACCCAGTACTTC
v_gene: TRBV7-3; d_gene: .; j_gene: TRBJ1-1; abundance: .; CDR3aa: CASSPPGTRSKTEAFF; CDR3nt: TGTGCCAGCAGCCCCCCCGGGACTAGGTCGAAGACTGAAGCTTTCTTT
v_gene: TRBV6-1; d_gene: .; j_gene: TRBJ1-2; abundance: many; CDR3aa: CASSERLEGNYGYTF; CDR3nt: TGTGCCAGCAGTGAAAGGCTGGAGGGCAACTATGGCTACACCTTC
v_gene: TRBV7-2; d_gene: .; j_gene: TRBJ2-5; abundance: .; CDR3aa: CASRPAGVETRYF; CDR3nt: TGTGCCAGCAGGCCCGCTGGTGTGGAGACCCGGTACTTC
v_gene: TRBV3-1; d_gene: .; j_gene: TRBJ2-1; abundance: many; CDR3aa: CASSREAGEQFF; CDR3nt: TGTGCCAGCAGCAGAGAGGCCGGGGAGCAGTTCTTC
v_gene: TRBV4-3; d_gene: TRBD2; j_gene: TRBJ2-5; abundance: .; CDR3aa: CASSQEGSGKETQCF; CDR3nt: TGCGCCAGCAGCCAAGAAGGTAGCGGGAAAGAGACCCAGTGCTTC
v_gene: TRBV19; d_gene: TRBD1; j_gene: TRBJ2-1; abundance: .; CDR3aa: CASSIGQGYNEQFF; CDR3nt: TGTGCCAGTAGTATAGGACAGGGGTATAATGAGCAGTTCTTC
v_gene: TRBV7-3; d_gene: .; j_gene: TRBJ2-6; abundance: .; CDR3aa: CASSLTGLSSGANVLTF; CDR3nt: TGTGCCAGCAGCTTAACGGGTCTAAGCTCTGGGGCCAACGTCCTGACTTTC